Reported below is one T cell receptor (beta chain). The junction had 14 bases not matched to a gene; V was cut back by 5 bases and J by 7 bases. Germline lookup yields CDR1 SGHAT and CDR2 FQNNGV. CDR3 length: 17 amino acids. The PCR employed 60 Vbeta primers together with 13 Jbeta primers. Assay used: immunoSEQ multiplex PCR; TCRdb lists only in-frame clones, some missing. The sample carries under 150,000 clones, under 90% recorded once. This entry comes from a study of cytomegalovirus exposure and HLA in healthy donors. The gene calls are TRBV11-2 and TRBJ2-2, with 9 positions matching TRBD1. The sequence came from a boy between 2 and 10 years old in good health and CMV-seronegative. The sample was PBMCs. CDR3 in DNA: TGTGCCAGCAGCCTTAAGGGGACAGGGTGGAGCGGCGGGGAGCTGTTTTTT. Protein product: CASSLKGTGWSGGELFF.